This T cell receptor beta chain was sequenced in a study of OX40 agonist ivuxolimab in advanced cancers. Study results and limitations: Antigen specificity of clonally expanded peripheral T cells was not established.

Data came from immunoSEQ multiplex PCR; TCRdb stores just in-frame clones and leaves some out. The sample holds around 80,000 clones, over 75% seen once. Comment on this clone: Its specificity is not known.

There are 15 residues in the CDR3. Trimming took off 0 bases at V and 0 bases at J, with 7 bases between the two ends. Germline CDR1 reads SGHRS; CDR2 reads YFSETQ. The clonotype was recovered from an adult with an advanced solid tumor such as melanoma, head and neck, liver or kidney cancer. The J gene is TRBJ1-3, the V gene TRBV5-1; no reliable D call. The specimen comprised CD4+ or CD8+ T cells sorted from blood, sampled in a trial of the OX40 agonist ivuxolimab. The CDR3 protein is CASSLGPASGNTIYF. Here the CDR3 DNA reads TGCGCCAGCAGCTTGGGTCCGGCCTCTGGAAACACCATATATTTT.